This T cell receptor beta chain was sequenced for a study of control samples from healthy donors and cancer patients. Sequenced by immunoSEQ multiplex PCR; TCRdb stores in-frame clones only, minus some. The sample carries about 34,000 clones, around 87% recorded once. Germline lookup yields CDR1 MNHEY and CDR2 SVGAGI. V shed 7 bases and J shed 5 bases, with 12 bases lying between them. The CDR3 is 13 amino acids. The V gene is TRBV6-5, the J gene TRBJ1-5, with D perhaps TRBD1 (5 bases). The sequenced sample consisted of PBMCs. This clonotype was sampled from a woman aged 40 to 50 with lung cancer. The CDR3 sequence: CASTPGIDQPQHF. CDR3 nucleotide sequence: TGTGCCAGCACCCCAGGGATCGATCAGCCCCAGCATTTT.